This is a list of T cell receptor beta chains from one sample in a study of T-cell memory formation after mild COVID-19. MiXCR was run by TCRdb on the 5' RACE reads, yielding one entry per CDR3 protein. The sample contains around 300,000 distinct CDR3 sequences, approximately 13% of which appear only once. The specimen sequenced was PBMCs or a T cell subset sorted from them (not recorded which). Source of these receptors: a man aged 18-30 years who had mild COVID-19 (a few samples of this study predate the infection). Cell type and time point are not known. Both conserved end residues are part of each CDR3. D genes are given only for firm matches. Clone size is given for some rows only: seen once, a few or many times, or a class if the clone is expanded.

V gene,clone size,D gene,J gene,CDR3 protein,CDR3 DNA
TRBV9,many,TRBD1,TRBJ2-7,CASSRGQGSYEQYF,TGTGCCAGCAGCCGGGGACAGGGTAGCTACGAGCAGTACTTC
TRBV20-1,NA,TRBD1,TRBJ1-2,CSARPLGGTGDGYTF,TGCAGTGCTAGGCCTCTAGGGGGGACAGGGGATGGCTACACCTTC
TRBV15,many,NA,TRBJ1-5,CATQDSNQPQHF,TGTGCCACCCAGGATAGCAATCAGCCCCAGCATTTT
TRBV12-3/TRBV12-4,few,TRBD1,TRBJ1-1,CASRNRGEAFF,TGTGCCAGCAGAAACAGGGGGGAGGCTTTCTTT
TRBV7-9,NA,NA,TRBJ1-1,CASSKQGTEAFF,TGTGCCAGCAGCAAACAGGGCACTGAAGCTTTCTTT
TRBV5-4,many,TRBD1,TRBJ2-3,CASSLDRGLTDTQYF,TGTGCCAGCAGCTTGGACAGGGGCCTCACAGATACGCAGTATTTT
TRBV7-2,many,NA,TRBJ2-2,CASRGTGNTGELFF,TGTGCCAGCAGGGGGACGGGGAACACCGGGGAGCTGTTTTTT
TRBV5-1,many,NA,TRBJ1-1,CASSSWTRVRNTEAFF,TGCGCCAGCAGCTCGTGGACACGAGTACGGAACACTGAAGCTTTCTTT
TRBV7-2,many,TRBD1,TRBJ2-2,CASAKGAGTGELFF,TGTGCCAGCGCCAAGGGGGCCGGCACCGGGGAGCTGTTTTTT
TRBV4-2,few,NA,TRBJ2-1,CASSQDGRGRLRVF,TGTGCCAGCAGCCAAGACGGGAGGGGGCGACTTCGAGTCTTC
TRBV2,NA,NA,TRBJ1-5,CASRWPPRDAFQHF,TGTGCCAGCAGGTGGCCCCCCCGGGACGCTTTCCAGCATTTT
TRBV19,few,NA,TRBJ1-2,CASSIAFTRSNYGYTF,TGTGCCAGTAGTATAGCCTTCACACGATCTAACTATGGCTACACCTTC
TRBV7-2,NA,NA,TRBJ2-2,CASSLWAVDTGELFF,TGTGCCAGCAGCCTATGGGCGGTAGACACCGGGGAGCTGTTTTTT
TRBV20-1,many,NA,TRBJ1-3,CSATTDISGNTIYF,TGCAGTGCTACGACGGACATCTCTGGAAACACCATATATTTT
TRBV29-1,NA,NA,TRBJ2-5,CSVEDAHRTRKETQYF,TGCAGCGTTGAAGATGCCCACCGGACGAGAAAAGAGACCCAGTACTTC
TRBV5-1,many,NA,TRBJ1-1,CASSFGRLAEAFF,TGCGCCAGCAGCTTTGGACGGCTGGCTGAAGCTTTCTTT
TRBV7-9,many,TRBD2,TRBJ2-4,CASSGALPGRDIQYF,TGTGCCAGCAGCGGCGCCCTTCCAGGGAGGGACATTCAGTACTTC
TRBV2,NA,NA,TRBJ2-3,CASSEAYTQYF,TGTGCCAGCAGTGAAGCCTATACGCAGTATTTT
TRBV6-5,NA,TRBD1,TRBJ1-1,CASSWGQGTYTTNTEAFF,TGTGCCAGCAGTTGGGGACAGGGAACTTATACGACCAACACTGAAGCTTTCTTT
TRBV28,few,TRBD1,TRBJ1-2,CAGQGSNYGYTF,TGTGCCGGACAGGGGTCCAACTATGGCTACACCTTC
TRBV4-1,NA,NA,TRBJ2-3,CASSQGGGTITDTQYF,TGCGCCAGCAGCCAAGGAGGGGGGACGATCACAGATACGCAGTATTTT
TRBV6-2/TRBV6-3,NA,NA,TRBJ1-1,CASSYSPGAPEAFF,TGTGCCAGCAGTTACTCCCCGGGGGCCCCTGAAGCTTTCTTT
TRBV4-1,NA,TRBD1,TRBJ2-7,CASSQSGQGYEQYF,TGCGCCAGCAGCCAATCGGGACAGGGTTACGAGCAGTACTTC
TRBV4-1,NA,NA,TRBJ1-1,CASSQEGHRGF,TGCGCCAGCAGCCAAGAAGGACACCGGGGCTTT
TRBV6-2/TRBV6-3,few,NA,TRBJ2-4,CASSYSRGALAKNIQYF,TGTGCCAGCAGTTACTCCCGTGGAGCCCTAGCCAAAAACATTCAGTACTTC
TRBV6-2/TRBV6-3,few,NA,TRBJ2-5,CASSYPQTQYF,TGTGCCAGCAGTTACCCCCAGACCCAGTACTTC
TRBV18,NA,NA,TRBJ2-2,CASSLQKNTGELFF,TGTGCCAGCTCACTTCAAAAGAACACCGGGGAGCTGTTTTTT
TRBV7-2,NA,NA,TRBJ1-1,CASSPVGGAHAFF,TGTGCCAGCAGCCCGGTCGGGGGGGCTCACGCTTTCTTT
TRBV4-1,few,NA,TRBJ1-1,CASSNRAKSTEAFF,TGCGCCAGCAGCAACCGGGCCAAGAGCACTGAAGCTTTCTTT
TRBV6-6,NA,TRBD1,TRBJ1-1,CASSWPRGQGATEAFF,TGTGCCAGCAGTTGGCCCCGGGGACAGGGGGCCACTGAAGCTTTCTTT
TRBV4-1,many,NA,TRBJ1-6,CASSPRSVDSPLHF,TGCGCCAGCAGCCCAAGATCAGTGGATTCACCCCTCCACTTT
TRBV4-1,NA,NA,TRBJ2-4,CASRSGPRGSRLNIQYF,TGCGCCAGCAGGAGTGGCCCTCGGGGTAGTCGGTTAAACATTCAGTACTTC
TRBV12-3/TRBV12-4,NA,NA,TRBJ2-2,CASSPQGYGGELFF,TGTGCCAGCAGCCCGCAGGGATACGGCGGGGAGCTGTTTTTT
TRBV29-1,few,NA,TRBJ1-1,CSVKGRTEAFF,TGCAGCGTGAAAGGGCGGACTGAAGCTTTCTTT
TRBV24-1,few,NA,TRBJ2-1,CATSDSRGGGKPYNEQFF,TGTGCCACCAGTGACTCCCGAGGAGGGGGCAAGCCCTACAATGAGCAGTTCTTC
TRBV2,many,NA,TRBJ2-3,CASSVMGPADTQYF,TGTGCCAGCAGTGTTATGGGGCCGGCAGATACGCAGTATTTT
TRBV20-1,few,NA,TRBJ2-7,CSGHSGASYEQYF,TGCAGTGGCCACTCAGGGGCCTCCTACGAGCAGTACTTC
TRBV7-8,NA,NA,TRBJ1-4,CASSLTGNEKLFF,TGTGCCAGCAGCCTGACAGGAAATGAAAAACTGTTTTTT
TRBV2,NA,NA,TRBJ1-3,CASLGPYADTIYF,TGTGCCAGCCTGGGACCTTATGCTGACACCATATATTTT
TRBV25-1,NA,NA,TRBJ1-5,CASSGQTFNQPQHF,TGTGCCAGCAGTGGACAAACCTTTAATCAGCCCCAGCATTTT
TRBV5-1,few,TRBD1,TRBJ2-3,CASNPGQGTQYF,TGCGCCAGCAACCCGGGACAGGGCACGCAGTATTTT
TRBV7-2,many,NA,TRBJ2-1,CASSPFTSSVQFF,TGTGCCAGCAGCCCCTTTACTAGTTCTGTGCAGTTCTTC